This T cell receptor beta chain derives from a study of response to subunit inactivated influenza vaccine. TCRdb independently ran MiXCR on the RT-PCR reads; one entry per CDR3 protein. In the table there are fewer than 750,000 distinct CDR3 sequences, roughly 15% of which are singletons. The germline V gene has CDR1 DFQATT and CDR2 SNEGSKA (reference sequence). This CDR3 is built from 13 residues. The germline V and J ends were trimmed by 2 bases and 5 bases, with 11 bases remaining between them. This specimen was PBMCs from blood, taken 11 to 12 days after vaccination. The V gene is TRBV20-1, the J gene TRBJ2-3, with D perhaps TRBD1 (5 bases). The TCR originated in a man aged 50 to 59 who received an inactivated influenza vaccine. Here the CDR3 DNA reads TGCAGTGCTAGATCCAGGGATAAAGATACGCAGTATTTT. Its protein is CSARSRDKDTQYF.